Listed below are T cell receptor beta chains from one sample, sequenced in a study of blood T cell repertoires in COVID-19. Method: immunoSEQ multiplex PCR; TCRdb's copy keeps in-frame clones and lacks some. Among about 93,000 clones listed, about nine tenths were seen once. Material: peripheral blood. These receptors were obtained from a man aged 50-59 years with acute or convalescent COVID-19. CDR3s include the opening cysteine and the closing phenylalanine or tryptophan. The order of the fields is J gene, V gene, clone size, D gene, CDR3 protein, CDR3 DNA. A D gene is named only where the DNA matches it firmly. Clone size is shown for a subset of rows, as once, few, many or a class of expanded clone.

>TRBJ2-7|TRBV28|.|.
CASSLLLDEQYF
TGTGCCAGCAGCCTTCTACTAGACGAGCAGTACTTC
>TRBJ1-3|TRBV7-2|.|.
CASSLVFATAPGNTIYF
TGTGCCAGCAGCTTAGTATTCGCTACCGCCCCTGGAAACACCATATATTTT
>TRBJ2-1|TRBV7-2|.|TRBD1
CASSLGTGGADEQFF
TGTGCCAGCAGCTTAGGGACAGGGGGCGCCGATGAGCAGTTCTTC
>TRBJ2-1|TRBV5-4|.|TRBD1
CASSSSGTVTNEQFF
TGTGCCAGCAGCTCTTCCGGGACAGTCACTAATGAGCAGTTCTTC
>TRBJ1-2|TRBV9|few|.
CASSARDMKGYTF
TGTGCCAGCAGCGCCCGGGACATGAAGGGCTACACCTTC
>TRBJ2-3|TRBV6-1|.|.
CASSERVVTSTDTQYF
TGTGCCAGCAGTGAAAGAGTAGTAACTAGCACAGATACGCAGTATTTT
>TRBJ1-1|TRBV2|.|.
CASSLYRVTTEAFF
TGTGCCAGCAGTTTGTACAGGGTGACCACTGAAGCTTTCTTT
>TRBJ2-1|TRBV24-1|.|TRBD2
CATSDFWGGDEQFF
TGTGCCACCAGTGATTTCTGGGGGGGGGATGAGCAGTTCTTC
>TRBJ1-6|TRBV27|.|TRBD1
CASSAQGAYGNSPLHF
TGTGCCAGCAGTGCACAGGGGGCATACGGGAATTCACCCCTCCACTTT
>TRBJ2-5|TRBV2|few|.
CASMRWETQYF
TGTGCCAGCATGCGGTGGGAGACCCAGTACTTC
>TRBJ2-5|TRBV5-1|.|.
CASSLVTSRGLPETQYF
TGCGCCAGCAGCTTGGTAACGTCGCGGGGCCTCCCGGAGACCCAGTACTTC
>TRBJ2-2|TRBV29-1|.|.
CSVEDSPGELFF
TGCAGCGTTGAAGATAGCCCCGGGGAGCTGTTTTTT
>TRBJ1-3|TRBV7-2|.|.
CASRPQGTTTGNTIYF
TGTGCCAGCAGACCGCAGGGGACAACTACTGGAAACACCATATATTTT
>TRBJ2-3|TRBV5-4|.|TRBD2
CASSESSGKSTDTQYF
TGTGCCAGCAGCGAATCTAGCGGGAAGAGCACAGATACGCAGTATTTT
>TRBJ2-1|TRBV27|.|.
CASSLRDFYNEQFF
TGTGCCAGCAGTTTAAGGGACTTTTACAATGAGCAGTTCTTC
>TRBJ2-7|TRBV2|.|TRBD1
CASRYRTGLAYEQYF
TGTGCCAGCAGATACCGGACAGGCCTAGCCTACGAGCAGTACTTC
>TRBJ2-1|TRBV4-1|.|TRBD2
CASSQDRGGKAYNEQFF
TGCGCCAGCAGCCAAGACCGGGGGGGTAAGGCCTACAATGAGCAGTTCTTC
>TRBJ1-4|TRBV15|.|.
CATSRDFGRGEKLFF
TGTGCCACCAGCAGAGACTTCGGAAGGGGGGAAAAACTGTTTTTT
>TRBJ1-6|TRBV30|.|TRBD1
CAWSLARGHSPLHF
TGTGCCTGGAGTCTGGCAAGGGGGCATTCACCCCTCCACTTT
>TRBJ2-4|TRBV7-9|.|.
CASSPVQGTKNIQYF
TGTGCCAGCAGCCCTGTACAGGGTACCAAAAACATTCAGTACTTC
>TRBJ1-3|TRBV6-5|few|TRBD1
CASMTRGLGDTIYF
TGTGCCAGCATGACCAGGGGGTTAGGAGACACCATATATTTT
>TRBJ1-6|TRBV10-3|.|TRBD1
CAISESGQGTSPLHF
TGTGCCATCAGTGAGTCTGGACAGGGGACTTCACCCCTCCACTTT
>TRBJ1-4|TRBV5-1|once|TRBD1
CASSLDPTGAWNEKLFF
TGCGCCAGCAGCTTGGACCCGACAGGGGCCTGGAATGAAAAACTGTTTTTT
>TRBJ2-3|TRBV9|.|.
CASSVETDTDTQYF
TGTGCCAGCAGCGTAGAAACAGACACAGATACGCAGTATTTT
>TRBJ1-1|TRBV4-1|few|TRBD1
CASSQGGQYTEAFF
TGCGCCAGCAGCCAAGGGGGACAGTACACTGAAGCTTTCTTT
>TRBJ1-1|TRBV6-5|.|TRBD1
CASRLRQGATEAFF
TGTGCCAGCAGACTCAGACAGGGGGCCACTGAAGCTTTCTTT
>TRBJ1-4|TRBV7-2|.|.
CASGRVANEKLFF
TGTGCCTCCGGGAGGGTAGCTAATGAAAAACTGTTTTTT
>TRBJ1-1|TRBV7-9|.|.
CASSLGGEAFF
TGTGCCAGCAGCCTCGGGGGGGAAGCTTTCTTT
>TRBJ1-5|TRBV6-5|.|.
CASTPGRNQPQHF
TGTGCCAGCACCCCCGGGAGGAATCAGCCCCAGCATTTT
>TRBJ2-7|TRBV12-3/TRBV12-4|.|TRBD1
CASSPGQGYEQYF
TGTGCCAGCAGCCCGGGACAGGGCTACGAGCAGTACTTC
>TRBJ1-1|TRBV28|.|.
CASGTTGSDTEAFF
TGTGCCAGCGGCACAACAGGTTCCGACACTGAAGCTTTCTTT
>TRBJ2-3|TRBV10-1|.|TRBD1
CASGRGTGGADTQYF
TGCGCCAGCGGGAGAGGGACAGGGGGCGCGGATACGCAGTATTTT
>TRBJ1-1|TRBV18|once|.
CASSPQVLNTEAFF
TGTGCCAGCTCACCCCAGGTGTTGAACACTGAAGCTTTCTTT
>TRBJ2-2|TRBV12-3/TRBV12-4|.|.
CASNQVNTGELFF
TGTGCCAGCAATCAGGTTAACACCGGGGAGCTGTTTTTT
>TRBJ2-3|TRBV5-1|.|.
CASSLGGVKDTQYF
TGCGCCAGCAGCTTGGGCGGGGTGAAAGATACGCAGTATTTT
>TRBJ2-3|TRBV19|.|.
CASSTGRGDTQYF
TGTGCCAGTAGTACCGGTCGGGGGGATACGCAGTATTTT
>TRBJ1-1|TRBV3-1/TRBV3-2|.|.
CASSPVAGGEAFF
TGTGCCAGCAGCCCCGTGGCCGGAGGTGAAGCTTTCTTT
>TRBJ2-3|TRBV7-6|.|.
CASSLGGGSGDTQYF
TGTGCCAGCAGCTTAGGAGGCGGATCCGGAGATACGCAGTATTTT
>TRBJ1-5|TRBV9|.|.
CASSVDPGSNQPQHF
TGTGCCAGCAGCGTAGACCCCGGGAGCAATCAGCCCCAGCATTTT
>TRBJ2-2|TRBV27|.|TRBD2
CASSLLRGGNTGELFF
TGTGCCAGCAGTTTATTGCGGGGGGGGAACACCGGGGAGCTGTTTTTT
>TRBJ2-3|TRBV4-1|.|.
CASRSGLFTDTQYF
TGCGCCAGCAGGTCGGGATTATTCACAGATACGCAGTATTTT
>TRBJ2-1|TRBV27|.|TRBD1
CASRAGGAEQFF
TGTGCCAGCAGGGCAGGGGGTGCTGAGCAGTTCTTC
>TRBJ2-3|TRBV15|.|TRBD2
CATLAASTDTQYF
TGTGCCACTCTAGCGGCGAGCACAGATACGCAGTATTTT
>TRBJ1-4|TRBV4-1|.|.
CASSDRLNEKLFF
TGCGCCAGCAGCGATAGACTCAATGAAAAACTGTTTTTT
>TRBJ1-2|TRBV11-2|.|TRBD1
CASSREGDRSYGYTF
TGTGCCAGCAGCCGCGAAGGGGACAGAAGCTATGGCTACACCTTC
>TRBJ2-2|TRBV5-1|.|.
CASSLRPGGELFF
TGCGCCAGCAGTTTGAGGCCGGGCGGGGAGCTGTTTTTT
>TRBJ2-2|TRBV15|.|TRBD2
CATRKPGLAGGRYTGELFF
TGTGCCACCAGAAAACCGGGACTAGCGGGGGGGCGGTACACCGGGGAGCTGTTTTTT
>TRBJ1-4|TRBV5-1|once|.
CASSLEGTIPTNEKLFF
TGCGCCAGCAGCTTGGAAGGGACAATCCCAACTAATGAAAAACTGTTTTTT
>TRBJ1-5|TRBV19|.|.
CASSINRDTLEGQPQHF
TGTGCCAGTAGTATTAACCGGGACACCCTAGAAGGTCAGCCCCAGCATTTT
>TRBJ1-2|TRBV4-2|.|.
CASSQVLSGRSNYGYTF
TGTGCCAGCAGCCAAGTTTTAAGCGGCAGGAGTAACTATGGCTACACCTTC
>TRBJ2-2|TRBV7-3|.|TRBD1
CASSDRVNTGELFF
TGTGCCAGCAGCGACAGGGTAAACACCGGGGAGCTGTTTTTT
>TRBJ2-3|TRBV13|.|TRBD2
CASSLDAGVNTQYF
TGTGCCAGCAGCTTAGACGCGGGAGTGAATACGCAGTATTTT
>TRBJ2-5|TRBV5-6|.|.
CASSLYADYQETQYF
TGTGCCAGCAGCTTGTATGCAGACTACCAAGAGACCCAGTACTTC
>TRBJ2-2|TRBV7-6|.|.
CASGQSTGELFF
TGTGCCAGCGGGCAGTCCACCGGGGAGCTGTTTTTT
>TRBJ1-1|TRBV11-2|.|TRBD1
CASSRDREAEAFF
TGTGCCAGCAGCCGTGACAGGGAAGCTGAAGCTTTCTTT
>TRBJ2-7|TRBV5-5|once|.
CASSFRNTALRPYEQYF
TGTGCCAGCAGCTTCCGTAATACCGCTCTGAGGCCCTACGAGCAGTACTTC
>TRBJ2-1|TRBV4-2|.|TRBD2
CASSHTAGGKYNEQFF
TGTGCCAGCAGCCATACTGCGGGGGGGAAATACAATGAGCAGTTCTTC
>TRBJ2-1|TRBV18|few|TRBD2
CASSPTSDHEQFF
TGTGCCAGCTCCCCGACTAGCGATCATGAGCAGTTCTTC
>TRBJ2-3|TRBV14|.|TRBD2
CASSQTGLVIDTQYF
TGTGCCAGCAGCCAAACGGGACTAGTGATAGATACGCAGTATTTT
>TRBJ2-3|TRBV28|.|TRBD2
CASSLSPAGSGTDTQYF
TGTGCCAGCAGCCTATCCCCAGCGGGAAGCGGCACAGATACGCAGTATTTT